These 19 T cell receptor beta chains originate from one sample sequenced in a study of PD-L1 blockade in urothelial cancer. TCRdb's table, derived via immunoSEQ multiplex PCR, lists solely in-frame clones and lacks some. The data hold 35,000 to 40,000 clones, with about four fifths observed a single time. Sequenced here: PBMCs, sampled around atezolizumab (anti-PD-L1) treatment. The receptor source for this set is a man between 60 and 75 years old with urothelial cancer.

This clone was counted a single time. This chain connects TRBV28 to TRBJ2-1, with TRBD1 matching over 12 bases. Germline-derived CDR1 and CDR2 are MDHEN and SYDVKM. This CDR3 is built from 16 residues. The V segment lost 5 bases and the J segment 12 bases; nucleotides outside the gene matches: 14. This CDR3 is CASSTPGQGAIGGQFF. The CDR3 nucleotides are TGTGCCAGCAGTACCCCGGGACAGGGGGCCATCGGTGGGCAGTTCTTC.

The V gene is TRBV11-2, the J gene TRBJ2-7; no firm D call. Trimming took off 7 bases at V and 5 bases at J, with 24 bases between the two ends. The CDR3 sequence is 16 residues long. In germline, CDR1 is SGHAT, CDR2 FQNNGV. The CDR3 DNA reads TGTGCCAGCACCGTGGGTAGGTTCAGCCCGCAGGACGAGCAGTACTTC. Its translation: CASTVGRFSPQDEQYF.

J is TRBJ2-2 and V is TRBV2, with D possibly being TRBD2 (7 bases). Trimming took off 5 bases at V and 7 bases at J, with 20 bases between the two ends. The CDR3 is 16 residues long. CDR1 and CDR2 (germline): SNHLY, FYNNEI. The CDR3 region is CASSPWGGQFSGELFF. CDR3 nucleotides: TGTGCCAGCAGTCCCTGGGGGGGGCAATTTAGCGGGGAGCTGTTTTTT.

This chain connects TRBV5-1 to TRBJ2-7; 7 nucleotides align to TRBD1. Trimming cost V 3 bases and J 3 bases; bases outside gene matches: 6. The CDR3 runs 14 residues. The germline V gene encodes CDR1 SGHRS and CDR2 YFSETQ. This chain's CDR3 is CASSSGQLDYEQYF. Here the CDR3 DNA reads TGCGCCAGCAGCTCGGGACAGTTAGACTACGAGCAGTACTTC.

J is TRBJ2-1 and V is TRBV19; no firm D call. The CDR3 is 14 amino acids. Germline V gives CDR1 LNHDA, CDR2 SQIVND (reference sequence). Trimming took off 3 bases at V and 9 bases at J, with 15 bases between the two ends. Here the CDR3 reads CASSILPMAGEQFF. The CDR3 DNA reads TGTGCCAGTAGTATTCTGCCCATGGCAGGTGAGCAGTTCTTC.

This chain connects TRBV5-4 to TRBJ2-2; D gene ambiguous. The V and J ends lost 0 bases and 0 bases respectively, with 6 bases between them. Per the germline V gene, CDR1 is SGHNT and CDR2 is YYREEE (reference sequence). The CDR3 has 15 residues. In DNA form, the CDR3 reads TGTGCCAGCAGCTTGGATCTAGCGAACACCGGGGAGCTGTTTTTT. Its protein product is CASSLDLANTGELFF.

This rearrangement joins TRBV7-9 to TRBJ2-3, with 10 bases that match TRBD2. CDR1 SEHNR and CDR2 FQNEAQ come from the germline V gene (reference sequence). The CDR3 runs 15 residues. The V gene end was trimmed by 6 bases and the J gene end by 3 bases; junction bases not matched to a gene: 6. In DNA, the CDR3 is TGTGCCAGCAGTCCTACTAGCGGGGTGACAGATACGCAGTATTTT. It yields the protein CASSPTSGVTDTQYF.

This chain connects TRBV5-6 to TRBJ1-2, with D uncertain. The germline V and J ends were trimmed by 5 bases and 0 bases, with 11 bases remaining between them. The CDR3 spans 14 residues. CDR1 and CDR2 from the germline V gene are SGHDT and YYEEEE. The CDR3 nucleotides read TGTGCCAGCAGACCGCCAACTTCTAACTATGGCTACACCTTC. Translation gives CASRPPTSNYGYTF.

V usage is TRBV7-8 and J usage is TRBJ1-1; D is perhaps TRBD1 (5 bases). The ends were cut back, 1 base at V and 5 bases at J, with 11 bases in the middle. The CDR3 totals 14 residues. The V gene's germline CDR1 is SGHVS and CDR2 FQNEAQ. This CDR3 is CASSLGKGETEAFF. Written as DNA, the CDR3 is TGTGCCAGCAGCTTAGGCAAAGGGGAAACTGAAGCTTTCTTT.

The chain uses TRBV27 and TRBJ1-2, with a possible D match to TRBD1 (6 bases). This CDR3 contains 13 residues. The germline V and J ends were trimmed by 5 bases and 4 bases, with 11 bases remaining between them. Per the germline V gene, CDR1 is MNHEY and CDR2 is SMNVEV (reference sequence). The CDR3 DNA follows: TGTGCCAGCAGTCCGGACAGTTTCTATGGCTACACCTTC. It codes for CASSPDSFYGYTF.

The chain carries TRBV7-2 and TRBJ1-3, with TRBD1 identical over 9 bases. V gave up 0 bases and J gave up 0 bases; unmatched junction bases: 6. Germline CDR1 SGHTA, CDR2 FQGNSA. The CDR3 sequence is 18 residues long. CDR3 sequence (DNA): TGTGCCAGCAGCTTAGCAAGGGACAGGGCCTACTCTGGAAACACCATATATTTT. As protein: CASSLARDRAYSGNTIYF.

V is TRBV6-6 and J is TRBJ2-3; D might be TRBD2 (6 bases). The V end was cut by 6 bases, the J end by 9 bases, with 16 bases between. The CDR3 runs to 13 residues. Per germline, CDR1 MNHNY and CDR2 SVGAGI (reference sequence). CDR3 sequence reads: CASSPWMAGTQYF. The CDR3 nucleotides are TGTGCCAGCAGCCCCTGGATGGCGGGGACGCAGTATTTT.

V is TRBV30 and J is TRBJ2-1; D not certain. V lost 0 bases and J 10 bases, leaving 7 bases between the germline ends. This CDR3 region has 11 residues. The germline V gene has CDR1 GTSNPN and CDR2 SVGIG (reference sequence). Here the CDR3 DNA reads TGTGCCTGGAGTGTCGCTAAGGAGCAGTTCTTC. Amino acid sequence: CAWSVAKEQFF.

This clone was detected once. This chain connects TRBV5-1 to TRBJ2-7, with TRBD2 identical over 7 bases. J was trimmed by 0 bases and V by 0 bases; bases with no gene match: 6. CDR1 is SGHRS, CDR2 YFSETQ, per germline. The CDR3 sequence is 16 residues long. In DNA, the CDR3 is TGCGCCAGCAGCTTGGCCGGGGGGATTAGCTCCTACGAGCAGTACTTC. This translates into CASSLAGGISSYEQYF.

This clone was picked up one time. This sequence joins TRBV27 and TRBJ2-3; perhaps TRBD1 as D (6 bases). Germline lookup yields CDR1 MNHEY and CDR2 SMNVEV (reference sequence). The CDR3 sequence is 14 residues long. V lost 4 bases, J lost 5 bases, and 13 bases lay in between. The CDR3 sequence is CASSSGRGLDTQYF. As DNA, the CDR3 is TGTGCCAGCAGTTCCGGCAGGGGCTTAGATACGCAGTATTTT.

The chain couples TRBV18 to TRBJ2-5; 9 bases are a match to TRBD2. The ends lost 2 bases at V and 2 bases at J; junction bases unmatched: 0. This CDR3 region has 14 residues. Germline assignment: CDR1 KGHSH and CDR2 LQKENI. The CDR3 region is CASSPGLAQETQYF. The CDR3 DNA reads as TGTGCCAGCTCACCAGGACTAGCGCAAGAGACCCAGTACTTC.

This clone was seen a handful of times. J is TRBJ2-1 and V is TRBV2; a possible D gene is TRBD1 (5 bases). V lost 7 bases and J 4 bases, leaving 14 bases between the germline ends. Germline-derived CDR1 and CDR2 are SNHLY and FYNNEI. This CDR3 region has 14 residues. CDR3 region: CASTQSAGYNEQFF. CDR3 sequence (DNA): TGTGCCAGCACCCAGAGTGCAGGGTACAATGAGCAGTTCTTC.

The rearrangement links TRBV7-9 to TRBJ1-4; 7 nucleotides match TRBD1. Trimming cost V 4 bases and J 7 bases; bases outside gene matches: 9. Germline CDR1 SEHNR, CDR2 FQNEAQ (reference sequence). CDR3 size: 15 residues. The CDR3 DNA follows: TGTGCCAGCAGCTCGAGACAGGGTCGGGGTGAAAAACTGTTTTTT. Its translation is CASSSRQGRGEKLFF.

The chain joins TRBV6-5 to TRBJ2-1; 8 nucleotides match TRBD1. The germline V gene has CDR1 MNHEY and CDR2 SVGAGI. With 2 bases clipped from V and 4 bases from J, the junction kept 7 bases outside the gene matches. This CDR3 is built from 16 residues. The CDR3 protein is CASSYRGQGIYNEQFF. In nucleotides, the CDR3 is TGTGCCAGCAGTTACCGAGGACAGGGAATTTACAATGAGCAGTTCTTC.